A selection of T cell receptor beta chains follows, all from one sample in a study of blood T cells in healthy people across ages. TCRdb ran MiXCR on the 5' RACE reads and lists one entry per CDR3 protein. The sample contains 450,000 to 650,000 distinct CDR3 sequences, about 24% of which appear only once. This same sample was also part of a study on T cells of mothers and their children.

Sequenced input: blood. The receptors shown here come from a boy aged 10-17 years in good health. The CDR3 runs from the conserved cysteine through the conserved F or W. Each record gives: J gene, V gene, clone size, D gene, CDR3 DNA, CDR3 protein. D genes are given only for firm matches. Expanded clones are given a class, and other clones once, few, many or no size at all.

TRBJ1-4,TRBV7-9,many,NA,TGTGCCAGCAGCTTAGGTCTCCGAGAAAAACTGTTTTTT,CASSLGLREKLFF
TRBJ2-2,TRBV29-1,many,NA,TGCAGCGTTGTCGGCAGGCCACCACCGAACACCGGGGAGCTGTTTTTT,CSVVGRPPPNTGELFF
TRBJ2-1,TRBV6-1,NA,TRBD2,TGTGCCAGCAGTGAAGCGATACCGGGAGGGTACAATGAGCAGTTCTTC,CASSEAIPGGYNEQFF
TRBJ2-3,TRBV29-1,few,NA,TGCAGCGTTGAAGGCGGCGAGGCCCTCACAGATACGCAGTATTTT,CSVEGGEALTDTQYF
TRBJ1-2,TRBV19,NA,NA,TGTGCCAGTAGTATAGGGGCGACCTATGGCTACACCTTC,CASSIGATYGYTF
TRBJ2-2,TRBV4-3,NA,NA,TGCGCCAGCAGCCAAGCCCCAATGAGTGGCGGGGAGCTGTTTTTT,CASSQAPMSGGELFF
TRBJ2-7,TRBV7-2,NA,TRBD1,TGTGCCAGCAGCTCGGGACAGGGGGTAAACGAGCAGTACTTC,CASSSGQGVNEQYF
TRBJ1-5,TRBV6-6,NA,NA,TGTGCCAGCAGTTCGGCAGAGAATCGTCCCCAGCATTTT,CASSSAENRPQHF
TRBJ1-4,TRBV5-1,few,NA,TGCGCCAGCAGCGCGGGGCCAAGGTTCTATGAAAAACTGTTTTTT,CASSAGPRFYEKLFF
TRBJ2-1,TRBV7-3,NA,TRBD2,TGTGCCAGCAGCCCAAGGGGGACTAGCGGGGGCAATGAGCAGTTCTTC,CASSPRGTSGGNEQFF
TRBJ1-2,TRBV29-1,few,TRBD1,TGCAGCGTCCCCCGGACAGGTTTTAACTATGGCTACACCTTC,CSVPRTGFNYGYTF
TRBJ2-3,TRBV27,few,NA,TGTGCCGGCAGAAATGACGGTTACACAGATACGCAGTATTTT,CAGRNDGYTDTQYF
TRBJ2-7,TRBV29-1,NA,TRBD1,TGCAGCGTTGAAGTTCACCCCGGGACAGGGGGCTACGAGCAGTACTTC,CSVEVHPGTGGYEQYF
TRBJ2-5,TRBV21-1,NA,NA,TGTGCCAGCAGCAAAATTGGTAGCGGACGGTTACAAGAGACCCAGTACTTC,CASSKIGSGRLQETQYF
TRBJ2-1,TRBV6-2/TRBV6-3,NA,TRBD2,TGTGCCAGCAGTCCACGACTAGCGGGGTCCTACAATGAGCGGTTCTTC,CASSPRLAGSYNERFF
TRBJ2-1,TRBV9,few,NA,TGTGCCAGCAGCGTAGCGGGTGAGCAGTTCTTC,CASSVAGEQFF
TRBJ2-1,TRBV10-3,once,TRBD2,TGTGCCATCAGGCTGACTAGCGGGGGGTATGAGCAGTTCTTC,CAIRLTSGGYEQFF
TRBJ2-7,TRBV7-9,NA,TRBD1,TGTGCCAGCAGCGAGCTGACAGGGTCCTACGAGCAGTACTTC,CASSELTGSYEQYF
TRBJ2-7,TRBV4-2,few,NA,TGTGCCAGCAGCTCAGACATGATCGGGGTGGTGAGGGAGCAGTACTTC,CASSSDMIGVVREQYF
TRBJ1-1,TRBV29-1,NA,NA,TGCAGCGTTCCCACAGAGGGCACTGAAGCTTTCTTT,CSVPTEGTEAFF
TRBJ1-1,TRBV9,NA,NA,TGTGCCAGCAGCCCACGGACGTACGACACTGAAGCTTTCTTT,CASSPRTYDTEAFF
TRBJ2-2,TRBV7-9,NA,NA,TGTGCCAGCAGCCACAGGATCCTCGAACACTCTAGCACCGGGGAGCTGTTTTTT,CASSHRILEHSSTGELFF
TRBJ2-1,TRBV20-1,NA,TRBD2,TGCAGTGCTAGTACTAGCGGGAGGTTAGATGAGCAGTTCTTC,CSASTSGRLDEQFF
TRBJ1-4,TRBV28,NA,NA,TGTGCCAGCAGGACCCCGTTGGAAGAAAAACTGTTTTTT,CASRTPLEEKLFF
TRBJ2-3,TRBV6-6,NA,TRBD2,TGTGCCACCCGGGGGGATAGCACAGATACGCAGTATTTT,CATRGDSTDTQYF
TRBJ1-1,TRBV18,few,NA,TGTGCCAGCTCACCTGATTTGAACACTGAAGCTTTCTTT,CASSPDLNTEAFF
TRBJ2-1,TRBV7-2,few,NA,TGTGCCAGCAGCTCCGACAGGGAGGACTACAATGAGCAGTTCTTC,CASSSDREDYNEQFF
TRBJ2-5,TRBV29-1,NA,TRBD1,TGCAGCGTTGACCGGTTTTTTACTGGACAGGGGGGAGAGACCCAGTACTTC,CSVDRFFTGQGGETQYF
TRBJ1-1,TRBV7-2,few,NA,TGTGCCAGCAGCTTATTTGTCGGATCCTTGAACACTGAAGCTTTCTTT,CASSLFVGSLNTEAFF
TRBJ2-7,TRBV20-1,NA,NA,TGCAGTGCTAGTCCAGACGAGCAGTACTTC,CSASPDEQYF
TRBJ1-1,TRBV6-1,NA,NA,TGTGCCAGCAGTTGGAGACAGGCGAATTCGGAAGCTTTCTTT,CASSWRQANSEAFF
TRBJ1-2,TRBV29-1,NA,NA,TGCAGCGTTGGTGGGGGAGACTGTGGCTACACCTTC,CSVGGGDCGYTF
TRBJ2-1,TRBV12-2,NA,NA,TGTGCAAGTCGCTTAGAGAGACGGGCGAAAAATGAGCAGTTCTTC,CASRLERRAKNEQFF
TRBJ2-7,TRBV2,few,TRBD1,TGTGCCAGCAGGAGGACAGGGGATAACTACGAGCAGTACTTC,CASRRTGDNYEQYF
TRBJ2-7,TRBV6-2/TRBV6-3,few,NA,TGTGCCAGCAGTTACTCTTCCCTAGCCTACGAGCAGTACTTC,CASSYSSLAYEQYF
TRBJ2-2,TRBV14,NA,NA,TGTGCCAGCAGCCAACGCACAGGGAACACCGGGGAGCTGTTTTTT,CASSQRTGNTGELFF
TRBJ2-7,TRBV27,few,NA,TGTGCCAGCAGTTTAACAGGCCACTACGAGCAGTACTTC,CASSLTGHYEQYF
TRBJ1-1,TRBV6-5,NA,TRBD1,TGTGCCAGCAGTACCCACCGACAGGGAAGCACTGAAGCTTTCTTT,CASSTHRQGSTEAFF
TRBJ2-7,TRBV28,few,TRBD2,TGTGCCAGCAGTTTATTAGCGGGGTTTGGCTACGAGCAGTACTTC,CASSLLAGFGYEQYF
TRBJ2-3,TRBV5-1,NA,NA,TGCGCCAGCAGCCCCTACCCGATGGATACGCAGTATTTT,CASSPYPMDTQYF
TRBJ2-7,TRBV7-8,few,NA,TGTGCCAGCAGCCTACCAAGGGGCTCGTGGTACGAGCAGTACTTC,CASSLPRGSWYEQYF
TRBJ2-3,TRBV7-2,few,NA,TGTGCCAGCACTGAGGTTTGGGATACGCAGTATTTT,CASTEVWDTQYF
TRBJ1-6,TRBV9,NA,TRBD1,TGTGCCAGCAGCGTAGAGGACAGGGAAGCTTCACCCCTCCACTTT,CASSVEDREASPLHF
TRBJ2-4,TRBV20-1,NA,NA,TGCAGTGCACCCTTGGACGGAAGGATTCAGTACTTC,CSAPLDGRIQYF
TRBJ1-5,TRBV20-1,NA,NA,TGCAGTGCCCGGACCGAGCGTGGGCGGGTTGGGGGTTTTCGACAGCCCCAGCATTTT,CSARTERGRVGGFRQPQHF
TRBJ2-3,TRBV4-2,few,NA,TGTGCCAGCAGCCAAGAAGGGGCACAGGACCACACAGATACGCAGTATTTT,CASSQEGAQDHTDTQYF
TRBJ2-7,TRBV6-6,NA,NA,TGTGCCAGCAGTCCATTTGGACAGCCTTTCTCCTACGAGCAGTACTTC,CASSPFGQPFSYEQYF
TRBJ2-7,TRBV12-3/TRBV12-4,few,TRBD1,TGTGCCAGCATGATAACAGGGGGCTACTCCTACGAGCAGTACTTC,CASMITGGYSYEQYF
TRBJ1-2,TRBV6-2/TRBV6-3,NA,NA,TGTGCCAGCAGTTTCCCCGTTGGCTACACCTTC,CASSFPVGYTF
TRBJ1-2,TRBV20-1,NA,NA,TGCAGTGCTCGAGTCCGGGCTACCTTACGTGACCATGGCTACACCTTC,CSARVRATLRDHGYTF
TRBJ2-2,TRBV30,NA,NA,TGTGCCTGGAGTGTAGGGAACACCGGGGAGCTGTTTTTT,CAWSVGNTGELFF
TRBJ2-1,TRBV7-8,NA,TRBD2,TGTGCCAGCAGCACTCGAGCGGGATTCTCCTACAATGAGCAGTTCTTC,CASSTRAGFSYNEQFF
TRBJ2-7,TRBV20-1,NA,NA,TGCAGTGCTAGAAAGGCAGGGAGCTCCTACGAGCAGTACTTC,CSARKAGSSYEQYF